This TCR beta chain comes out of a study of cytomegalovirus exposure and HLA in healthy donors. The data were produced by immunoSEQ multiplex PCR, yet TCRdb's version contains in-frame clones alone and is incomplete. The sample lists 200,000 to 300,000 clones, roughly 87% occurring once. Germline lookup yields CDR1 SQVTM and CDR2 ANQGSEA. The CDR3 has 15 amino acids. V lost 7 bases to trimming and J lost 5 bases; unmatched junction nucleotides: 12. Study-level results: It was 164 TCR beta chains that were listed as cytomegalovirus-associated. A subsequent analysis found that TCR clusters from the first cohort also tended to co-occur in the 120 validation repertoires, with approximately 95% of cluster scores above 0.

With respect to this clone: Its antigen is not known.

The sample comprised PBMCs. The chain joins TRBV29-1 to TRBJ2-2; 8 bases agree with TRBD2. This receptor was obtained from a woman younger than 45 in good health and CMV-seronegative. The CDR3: CSAGGSGGQTGELFF. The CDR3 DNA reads TGCAGCGCTGGCGGTTCGGGAGGGCAAACCGGGGAGCTGTTTTTT.